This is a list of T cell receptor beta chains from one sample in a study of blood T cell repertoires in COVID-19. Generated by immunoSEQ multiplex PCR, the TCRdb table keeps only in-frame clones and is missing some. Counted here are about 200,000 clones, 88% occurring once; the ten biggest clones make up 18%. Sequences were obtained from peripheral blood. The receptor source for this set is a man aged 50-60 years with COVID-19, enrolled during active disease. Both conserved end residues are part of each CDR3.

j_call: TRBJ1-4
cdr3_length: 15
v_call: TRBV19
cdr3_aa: CASSIRGATNEKLFF

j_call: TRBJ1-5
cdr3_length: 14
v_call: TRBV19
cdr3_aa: CASRQVTGGQPQHF

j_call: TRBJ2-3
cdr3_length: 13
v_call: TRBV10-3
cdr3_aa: CAISEAGTDTQYF

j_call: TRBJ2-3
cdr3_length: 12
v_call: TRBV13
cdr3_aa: CASSYTTDTQYF

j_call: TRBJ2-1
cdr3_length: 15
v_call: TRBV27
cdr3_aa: CASSIVLAGSNEQFF

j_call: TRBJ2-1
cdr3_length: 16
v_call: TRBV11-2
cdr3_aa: CASSFRGRGTGLEQFF

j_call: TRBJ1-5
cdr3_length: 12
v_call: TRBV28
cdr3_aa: CASSGTNQPQHF

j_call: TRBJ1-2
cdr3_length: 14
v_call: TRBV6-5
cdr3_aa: CASTPRTGFYGYTF

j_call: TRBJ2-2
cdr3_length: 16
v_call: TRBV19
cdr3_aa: CASRRTSGRAGGELFF

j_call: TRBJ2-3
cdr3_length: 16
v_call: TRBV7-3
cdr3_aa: CASSPVGGRGTDTQYF

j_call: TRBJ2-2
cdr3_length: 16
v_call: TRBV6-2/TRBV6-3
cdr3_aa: CASSYSLADPTGELFF

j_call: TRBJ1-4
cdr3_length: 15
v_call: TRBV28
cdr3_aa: CASSRPGTVNEKLFF

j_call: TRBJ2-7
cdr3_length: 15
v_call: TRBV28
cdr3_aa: CASSSRTGSSYEQYF

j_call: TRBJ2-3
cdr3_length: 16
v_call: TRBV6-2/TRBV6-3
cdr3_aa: CASSSFSGSHTDTQYF

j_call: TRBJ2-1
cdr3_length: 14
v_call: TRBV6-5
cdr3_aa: CASTGREGYNEQFF

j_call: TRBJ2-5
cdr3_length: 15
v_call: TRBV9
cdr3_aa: CASSVGGRLQETQYF

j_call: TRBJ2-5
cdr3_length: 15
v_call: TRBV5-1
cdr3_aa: CASSQYTGVQETQYF

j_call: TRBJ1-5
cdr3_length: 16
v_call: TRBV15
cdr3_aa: CATSRVPQGLDQPQHF

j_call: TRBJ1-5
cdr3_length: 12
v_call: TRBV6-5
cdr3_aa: CASRTRRGPQHF

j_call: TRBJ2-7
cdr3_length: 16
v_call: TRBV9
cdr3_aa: CASSVALAGGPHEQYF

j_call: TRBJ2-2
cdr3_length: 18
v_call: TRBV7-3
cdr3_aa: CASRVNLGGILGTGELFF

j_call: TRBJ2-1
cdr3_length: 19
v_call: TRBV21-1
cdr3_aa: CASSNRSRTSGSSYNEQFF

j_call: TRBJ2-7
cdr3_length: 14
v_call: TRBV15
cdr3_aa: CATSRVGTGFEQYF

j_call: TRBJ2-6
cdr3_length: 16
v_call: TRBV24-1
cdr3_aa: CATSDLGASGANVLTF

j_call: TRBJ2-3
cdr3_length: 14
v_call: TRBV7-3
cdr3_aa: CASSFWGNTDTQYF

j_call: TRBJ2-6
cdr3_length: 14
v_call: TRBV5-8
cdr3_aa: CARLTGKGANVLTF

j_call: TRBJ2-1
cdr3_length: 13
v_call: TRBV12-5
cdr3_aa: CASGLPQFDEQFF

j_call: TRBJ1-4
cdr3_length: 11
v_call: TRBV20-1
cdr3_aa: CSASQDEKLFF

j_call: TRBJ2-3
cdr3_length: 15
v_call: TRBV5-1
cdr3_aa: CASSMTGDSTDTQYF

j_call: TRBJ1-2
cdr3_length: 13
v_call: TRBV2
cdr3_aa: CAGRQGAGYGYTF

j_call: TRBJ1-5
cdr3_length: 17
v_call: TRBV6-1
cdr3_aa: CASSEDRGLVGDQPQHF

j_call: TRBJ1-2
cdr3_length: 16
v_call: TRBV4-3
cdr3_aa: CASSQVGGRSNYGYTF

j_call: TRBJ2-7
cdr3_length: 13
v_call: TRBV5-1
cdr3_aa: CASSLTESYEQYF

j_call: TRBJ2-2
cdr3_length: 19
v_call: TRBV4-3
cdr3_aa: CASSHPPPGERGGVGELFF

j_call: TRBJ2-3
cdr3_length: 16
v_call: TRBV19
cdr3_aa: CASSMALTSGTDTQYF

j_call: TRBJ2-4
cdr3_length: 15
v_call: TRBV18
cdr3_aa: CASPGTSEAKNIQYF

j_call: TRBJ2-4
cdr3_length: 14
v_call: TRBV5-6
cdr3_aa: CASSLRVVKNIQYF

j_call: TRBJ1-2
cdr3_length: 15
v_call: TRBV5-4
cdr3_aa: CASSSPNDKLYGYTF

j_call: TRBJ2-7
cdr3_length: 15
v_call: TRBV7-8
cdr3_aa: CASSQTYGWGDEQYF

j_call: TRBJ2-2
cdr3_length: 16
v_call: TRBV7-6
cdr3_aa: CASSPTAVGGTGELFF

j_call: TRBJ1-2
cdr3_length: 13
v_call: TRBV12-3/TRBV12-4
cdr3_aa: CASSTDRNYGYTF

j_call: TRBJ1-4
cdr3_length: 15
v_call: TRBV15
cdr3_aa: CATSRVPATNEKLFF

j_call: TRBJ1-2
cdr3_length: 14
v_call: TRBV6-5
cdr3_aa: CASSATGVGYGYTF

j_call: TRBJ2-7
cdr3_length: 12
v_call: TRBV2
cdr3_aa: CASTGLSYEQYF

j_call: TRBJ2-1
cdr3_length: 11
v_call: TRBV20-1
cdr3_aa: CSANGHNEQFF

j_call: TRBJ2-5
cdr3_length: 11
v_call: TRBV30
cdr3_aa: CAWTGGETQYF

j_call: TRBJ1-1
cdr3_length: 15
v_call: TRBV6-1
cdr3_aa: CASSDQGQANTEAFF

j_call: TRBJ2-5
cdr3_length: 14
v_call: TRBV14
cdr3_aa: CASSQGARQETQYF

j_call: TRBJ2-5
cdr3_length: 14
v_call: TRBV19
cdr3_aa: CASKTGQGGETQYF

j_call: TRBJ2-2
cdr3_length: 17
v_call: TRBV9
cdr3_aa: CASRAPLAGTNTGELFF

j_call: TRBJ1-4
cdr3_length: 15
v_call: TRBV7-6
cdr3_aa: CASSPRTGADEKLFF

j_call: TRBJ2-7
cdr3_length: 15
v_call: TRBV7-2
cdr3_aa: CASSFVAGGPHEQYF

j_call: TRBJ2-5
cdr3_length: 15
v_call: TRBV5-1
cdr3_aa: CASSLASGGRETQYF

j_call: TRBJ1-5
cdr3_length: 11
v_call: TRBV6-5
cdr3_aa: CASSSNQPQHF

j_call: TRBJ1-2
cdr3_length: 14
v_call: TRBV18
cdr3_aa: CASSPPGDRGGYTF

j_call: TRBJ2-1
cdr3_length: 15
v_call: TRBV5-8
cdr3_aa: CASSSVGLGRNEQFF

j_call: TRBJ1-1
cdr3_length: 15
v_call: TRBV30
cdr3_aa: CAWSLLTVMNTEAFF

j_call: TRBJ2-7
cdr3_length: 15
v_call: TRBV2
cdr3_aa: CASSPRPGQAYEQYF

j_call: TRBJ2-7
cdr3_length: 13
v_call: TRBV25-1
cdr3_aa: CASSEHTGYEQYF

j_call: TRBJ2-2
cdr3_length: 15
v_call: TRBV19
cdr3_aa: CASSYTSRNTGELFF